This TCR beta chain was captured in a study of shared clonotypes between healthy human individuals. Study-wide results and limits: Estimated clonotype richness was generally higher in naive than memory subsets. Some clonotypes were shared by all four sorted-subset donors, while others were not shared. The non-shared ones had lower generation probabilities than the shared ones.

Details on this clone: The antigen is undetermined.

Genomic DNA (from each subset) was split evenly across several immunoSEQ plates. The table came from immunoSEQ multiplex PCR; TCRdb's copy has only in-frame clones and leaves some out. The repertoire holds 2 million to 2.5 million clones, over 85% seen once, with 0.3% to 0.4% in the top ten. The CDR3 is 15 residues long. V was shortened by 0 bases and J by 4 bases, with 12 bases between the two germline ends. The germline gives CDR1 SGDLS, CDR2 YYNGEE. The gene calls are TRBV9 and TRBJ2-3; TRBD2 is a possible D gene (6 bases). This receptor was taken from a young man in good health. Some clones in this sample may be carry-over from other donors' samples. Sequencing was carried out using naive CD4+ T cells from PBMCs. As to subset: CD45RA+ positively selected. The CDR3 nucleotides are TGTGCCAGCAGCGTAGCGGCGGGAACGGCAGATACGCAGTATTTT. Protein sequence: CASSVAAGTADTQYF.